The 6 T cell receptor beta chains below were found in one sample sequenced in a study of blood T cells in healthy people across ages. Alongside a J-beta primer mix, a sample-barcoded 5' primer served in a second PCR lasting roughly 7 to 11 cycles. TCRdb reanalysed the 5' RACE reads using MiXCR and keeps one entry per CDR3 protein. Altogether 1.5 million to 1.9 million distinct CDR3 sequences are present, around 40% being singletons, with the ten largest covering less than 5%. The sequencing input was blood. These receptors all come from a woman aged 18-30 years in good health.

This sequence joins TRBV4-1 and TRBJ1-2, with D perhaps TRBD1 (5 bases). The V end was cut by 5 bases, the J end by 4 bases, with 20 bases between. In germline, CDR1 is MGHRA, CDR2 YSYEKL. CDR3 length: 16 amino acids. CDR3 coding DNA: TGCGCCAGCAGCGTAGAGGGGCCCGGGCCGTTCTATGGCTACACCTTC. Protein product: CASSVEGPGPFYGYTF.

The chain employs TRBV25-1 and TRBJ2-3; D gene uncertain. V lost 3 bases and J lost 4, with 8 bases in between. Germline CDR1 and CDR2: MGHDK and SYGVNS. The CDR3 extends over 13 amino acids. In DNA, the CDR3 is TGTGCCAGCAGTGACCCCTGGTCAGATACGCAGTATTTT. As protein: CASSDPWSDTQYF.

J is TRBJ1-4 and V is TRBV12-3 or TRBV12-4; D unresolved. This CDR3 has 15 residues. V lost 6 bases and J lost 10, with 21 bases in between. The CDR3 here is CASSLSGVDWRKLFF. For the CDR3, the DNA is TGTGCCAGCAGCTTGTCTGGGGTGGACTGGCGAAAACTGTTTTTT.

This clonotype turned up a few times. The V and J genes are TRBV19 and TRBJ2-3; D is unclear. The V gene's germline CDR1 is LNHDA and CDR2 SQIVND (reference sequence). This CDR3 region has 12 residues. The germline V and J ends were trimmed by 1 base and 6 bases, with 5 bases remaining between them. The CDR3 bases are TGTGCCAGTAGTATAGGACTGGATACGCAGTATTTT. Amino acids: CASSIGLDTQYF.

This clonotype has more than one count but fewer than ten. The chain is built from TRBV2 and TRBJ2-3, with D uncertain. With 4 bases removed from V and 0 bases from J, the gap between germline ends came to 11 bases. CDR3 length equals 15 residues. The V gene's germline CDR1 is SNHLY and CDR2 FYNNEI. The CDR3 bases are TGTGCCAGCAGTGGGTTAGCAGCGAGCACAGATACGCAGTATTTT. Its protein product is CASSGLAASTDTQYF. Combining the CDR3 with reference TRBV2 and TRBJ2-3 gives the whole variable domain EPEVTQTPSHQVTQMGQEVILRCVPISNHLYFYWYRQILGQKVEFLVSFYNNEISEKSEIFDDQFSVERPDGSNFTLKIRSTKLEDSAMYFCASSGLAASTDTQYFGPGTRLTVL.

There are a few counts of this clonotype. The CDR3: CASRDRGALEKLFF. DNA for the CDR3: TGTGCCAGCAGGGACAGGGGCGCCCTTGAAAAACTGTTTTTT. The gene calls are TRBV6-6 and TRBJ1-4; 9 bases fit TRBD1. CDR1 is MNHNY and CDR2 is SVGAGI in the germline V gene (reference sequence). The CDR3 totals 14 residues. J lost 7 bases, V lost 6 bases, and 6 bases had no gene match.